The clone carrying this T cell receptor (beta chain) was counted a few times. This sample is part of a study of identical twins. Trimming pared 10 bases from V and 7 bases from J, leaving 16 bases between. This CDR3 comprises 12 residues. Germline V CDR1 and CDR2: LGHDT, YNNKEL (reference sequence). MiXCR was run by TCRdb on the 5' RACE reads, yielding one entry per CDR3 protein. The sample has hundreds of thousands of distinct CDR3 sequences, around 12% seen once. Healthy Caucasians provided all donations. The sample also formed part of further work on yellow fever vaccine responses in identical twins.

The rearrangement joins TRBV3-1 to TRBJ1-2; possibly TRBD1 for D (5 bases). The sequencing input was CD8+ T cells sorted from blood. The sequence was collected from a woman aged 18-35 years in good health. Here the CDR3 reads CATAGGQSGYTF. The CDR3 DNA follows: TGTGCCACAGCAGGAGGACAATCTGGCTACACCTTC.